This record concerns one T cell receptor (beta chain) sequence. The table came from immunoSEQ multiplex PCR; TCRdb's copy has only in-frame clones and leaves some out. The data contain 57,000 or so clones, more than 75% of them singletons. This specimen belongs to a study of T cell changes during pregnancy in multiple sclerosis. The CDR3 has 13 residues. The germline CDR1 and CDR2 sequences are MDHEN and SYDVKM. Trimming took 4 bases from V and 10 from J, leaving 14 bases between them. The sequence derives from a female donor with multiple sclerosis, enrolled in a pregnancy study. The sample was peripheral blood, taken in the second trimester of pregnancy. The rearrangement links TRBV28 to TRBJ1-5, with D uncertain. The chain's CDR3 is CASSSETPPPQHF. CDR3 sequence (DNA): TGTGCCAGCAGTTCCGAGACTCCCCCTCCCCAGCATTTT.